This TCR beta chain was captured in a study of T cells in Graves' hyperthyroidism and ophthalmopathy. On the study more broadly: The initial diagnosis was the point when peripheral blood was collected, ahead of any treatment.

With regard to this clonotype: One junction end disagrees with the germline gene, perhaps due to a read error.

TCR beta CDR3 sequences were amplified from RNA transcripts. During a first-round RT-PCR of the TCR CDR3, the HTBI primer set was used. TCRdb reprocessed the multiplex PCR reads with MiXCR, giving one entry per CDR3 protein. The table has a few hundred thousand distinct CDR3 sequences, 22% seen once. Germline loops: CDR1 SGHKS, CDR2 YYEKEE (reference sequence). This CDR3 contains 16 residues. Sequenced material: blood. The chain joins TRBV5-5 to TRBJ2-7; a weak D match, TRBD1 (7 bases). The receptor comes from a woman in her sixties or seventies with Graves' ophthalmopathy. The CDR3 coding sequence is TGCGCCAGCAGCCGCTCCCTGCAGGGGGGCTCCTACGAGCAGTACTTC. It translates to CASSRSLQGGSYEQYF.